Listed below are T cell receptor beta chains from one sample, sequenced in a study of T cell responses to AZD1222 COVID-19 vaccine. TCRdb's table, derived via immunoSEQ multiplex PCR, lists solely in-frame clones and lacks some. This table has 110,000 to 150,000 clones, approximately 89% appearing once. Source: peripheral blood, taken on day 0 of AZD1222 vaccination. Source of these receptors: an adult in good health. The CDR3 runs from the conserved cysteine through the conserved F or W. A D gene is named only where the DNA matches it firmly. Clone sizes are given selectively: once, few, many, or a class where the clone is expanded.

v_call	d_call	j_call	clone_size	cdr3_aa	cdr3_nt
TRBV19	.	TRBJ2-1	once	CASSIGSLGESSYNEQFF	TGTGCCAGTAGTATCGGGTCCTTGGGGGAAAGCTCCTACAATGAGCAGTTCTTC
TRBV27	.	TRBJ2-7	.	CASSLGGNSYEQYF	TGTGCCAGCAGTTTGGGCGGGAACTCCTACGAGCAGTACTTC
TRBV6-5	.	TRBJ1-1	.	CASSYKAMNTEAFF	TGTGCCAGCAGTTACAAAGCCATGAACACTGAAGCTTTCTTT
TRBV13	.	TRBJ2-1	.	CASSYRTTSRGEQFF	TGTGCCAGCAGTTACCGGACTACTTCCCGCGGTGAGCAGTTCTTC
TRBV12-2	.	TRBJ2-3	.	CASRSGLAKGTDTQYF	TGTGCAAGTCGCTCGGGACTAGCAAAGGGCACAGATACGCAGTATTTT
TRBV4-1	.	TRBJ1-2	.	CASQRAGANYGYTF	TGCGCCAGCCAGAGGGCGGGGGCTAACTATGGCTACACCTTC
TRBV19	TRBD1	TRBJ1-5	.	CASSFQGAGQPQHF	TGTGCCAGTAGTTTTCAGGGGGCAGGTCAGCCCCAGCATTTT
TRBV10-3	.	TRBJ2-1	few	CAISVVAVNEQFF	TGTGCCATCAGTGTTGTGGCAGTCAATGAGCAGTTCTTC
TRBV28	.	TRBJ2-7	.	CASSIVAFEQYF	TGTGCCAGCAGCATTGTAGCGTTCGAGCAGTACTTC
TRBV7-9	.	TRBJ2-5	.	CASSLGGYQETQYF	TGTGCCAGCAGCTTAGGTGGATATCAAGAGACCCAGTACTTC
TRBV5-1	.	TRBJ2-7	.	CASSSGLEQYF	TGCGCCAGCAGCTCCGGCCTCGAGCAGTACTTC
TRBV7-2	TRBD1	TRBJ1-2	once	CASSLRQGAGTNYGYTF	TGTGCCAGCAGCTTACGACAGGGGGCTGGGACTAACTATGGCTACACCTTC
TRBV3-1/TRBV3-2	.	TRBJ2-4	few	CASSQAGAGKNIQYF	TGTGCCAGCAGCCAAGCAGGGGCAGGGAAAAACATTCAGTACTTC
TRBV4-2	.	TRBJ2-1	.	CASSPERAAYNEQFF	TGTGCCAGCAGCCCCGAGAGGGCCGCTTACAATGAGCAGTTCTTC
TRBV18	.	TRBJ1-1	.	CASSPAQGHTEAFF	TGTGCCAGCTCACCCGCCCAGGGTCACACTGAAGCTTTCTTT
TRBV6-5	TRBD1	TRBJ1-2	.	CASREGTGANYGYTF	TGTGCCAGCAGGGAGGGGACAGGAGCTAACTATGGCTACACCTTC